One sample yielded the 9 T cell receptor beta chains listed below, sequenced in a study of regulatory T cells in long-lasting Graves disease. Time point described: persistent/refractory GD, antithyroid drugs over 5 years with positive TRAb. From PBMCs, RNA was extracted and then used to make the TCR library. Through Arm-PCR of CDR3 regions and iRepertoire HTBI primers, TCR beta libraries were built. TCRdb reprocessed the multiplex PCR reads with MiXCR, giving one entry per CDR3 protein. Counted here are a few hundred thousand distinct CDR3 sequences, roughly 23% occurring once; the ten biggest clones make up 25% to 30%. The sequencing used peripheral blood mononuclear cells (PBMCs), collected when the disease was refractory, from a patient treated with antithyroid drugs. The receptors originated from a middle-aged woman with Graves disease.

This clonotype turned up a few times. This sequence joins TRBV6-5 and TRBJ2-7; 7 bases map to TRBD2. The CDR3 has 17 residues. Germline trimming cut 0 bases from V and 0 bases from J; bases unmatched to any gene: 8. Germline-derived CDR1 and CDR2 are MNHEY and SVGAGI. The CDR3 bases are TGTGCCAGCAGTTACTCCGGGCTAGCGGACATCTCCTACGAGCAGTACTTC. Protein sequence: CASSYSGLADISYEQYF.

The gene calls are TRBV28 and TRBJ1-2; no clear D. Germline CDR1 is MDHEN and CDR2 is SYDVKM. V shed 6 bases and J shed 2 bases, with 13 bases lying between them. The CDR3 extends over 14 amino acids. As DNA, the CDR3 is TGTGCCAGCAGCTCGGACGGGAACAACTATGGCTACACCTTC. Protein product: CASSSDGNNYGYTF.

This clonotype was observed a handful of times. V is TRBV6-1 and J is TRBJ2-7; 10 positions match TRBD1. The CDR3 contains 14 residues. The germline CDR1 and CDR2 sequences are MNHNS and SASEGT. V shed 6 bases, J shed 5 bases, and the junction held 7 bases outside the gene matches. The CDR3 loop is CASRRQGAMNEQYF. The CDR3 DNA reads TGTGCCAGCAGACGACAGGGGGCTATGAACGAGCAGTACTTC.

This sequence joins TRBV20-1 and TRBJ1-1; D unresolved. Trimming removed 5 bases at V and 2 bases at J, with 9 bases between. CDR3 size: 12 residues. In germline, CDR1 is DFQATT, CDR2 SNEGSKA (reference sequence). For the CDR3, the DNA is TGCAGTGCTTCGGATGGAAACACTGAAGCTTTCTTT. Translating it yields CSASDGNTEAFF.

The table lists this clonotype with a few counts. This chain connects TRBV3-1 to TRBJ2-5, with 7 bases fitting TRBD2. This CDR3 is built from 16 residues. V was clipped by 0 bases and J by 7 bases; unmatched bases: 11. Germline CDR1 reads LGHDT; CDR2 reads YNNKEL (reference sequence). CDR3 amino acids: CASSQDSGGGGRTQYF. The CDR3 coding sequence is TGTGCCAGCAGCCAAGATTCCGGTGGAGGCGGGAGGACCCAGTACTTC.

The chain joins TRBV7-9 to TRBJ2-2, with D maybe TRBD2 (5 bases). Trimming shortened V by 5 bases and J by 5 bases, and 18 bases separated the two germline ends. This CDR3 has 16 residues. Germline assignment: CDR1 SEHNR and CDR2 FQNEAQ (reference sequence). The CDR3 DNA reads TGTGCCAGCAGCCCCTACACCATAACGGGGACCGGGGAGCTGTTTTTT. This codes for CASSPYTITGTGELFF.

A note on this clonotype: One junction end disagrees with the germline gene, perhaps due to a read error. The chain is built from TRBV7-3 and TRBJ2-1, with 12 bases lining up with TRBD2. Germline CDR1 and CDR2: SGHTA and FQGTGA. The CDR3 is 15 residues long. The CDR3 region has the DNA TGTGCCAGCAGTCCTCTAGCGGGAGGGCCAGGGGAGCAATTCTTC. Translated, it gives CASSPLAGGPGEQFF.

This clonotype was recorded at least ten times. The chain carries TRBV28 and TRBJ2-2; 12 nucleotides align to TRBD2. V was pared by 2 bases and J by 0 bases, with 4 bases of the junction left unmatched. This CDR3 has 18 amino acids. Germline V CDR1 and CDR2: MDHEN, SYDVKM. CDR3 residues: CASSLQGLAGSNTGELFF. CDR3 coding DNA: TGTGCCAGCAGTTTACAGGGACTAGCGGGTTCGAACACCGGGGAGCTGTTTTTT.

The chain uses TRBV5-1 and TRBJ1-3, with D maybe TRBD1 (5 bases). Trimming took off 4 bases at V and 0 bases at J, with 20 bases between the two ends. The CDR3 has 18 amino acids. CDR1 is SGHRS and CDR2 is YFSETQ in the germline V gene. The CDR3 DNA reads TGCGCCAGCAGCCAGGGACCGAAAGGCCGCTACTCTGGAAACACCATATATTTT. As protein: CASSQGPKGRYSGNTIYF.